Sequencing of this T cell receptor beta chain was carried out in a study of blood T cell repertoires in COVID-19. Study at large: There were acute and convalescent COVID-19 samples, and they came from the United States, Italy and Spain. PBMCs, B-cell-depleted T cells, or T cells were the source of the cDNA or gDNA that made up the material.

CDR3 length: 15 residues. V was pared by 0 bases and J by 0 bases, with 2 bases of the junction left unmatched. As processed by the authors: Estimation of nucleated cell counts relied on the amplification of reference gene primers. Using immunoSEQ multiplex PCR, the repertoire was profiled, and TCRdb retains in-frame clones only, with some absent. V and J calls plus clone size are reproduced from that table; the DNA served to infer D and trimming. This table holds roughly 200,000 clones, under 90% found once. Sequenced material: peripheral blood. This rearrangement joins TRBV23-1 to TRBJ2-7; 7 bases map to TRBD2. TRBV23-1 is an ORF; its function is uncertain. This receptor was obtained from a man aged 35 to 55 with acute or convalescent COVID-19. The CDR3: CASSQSWDYSYEQYF. In nucleotides, the CDR3 is TGCGCCAGCAGTCAATCGTGGGACTACTCCTACGAGCAGTACTTC.